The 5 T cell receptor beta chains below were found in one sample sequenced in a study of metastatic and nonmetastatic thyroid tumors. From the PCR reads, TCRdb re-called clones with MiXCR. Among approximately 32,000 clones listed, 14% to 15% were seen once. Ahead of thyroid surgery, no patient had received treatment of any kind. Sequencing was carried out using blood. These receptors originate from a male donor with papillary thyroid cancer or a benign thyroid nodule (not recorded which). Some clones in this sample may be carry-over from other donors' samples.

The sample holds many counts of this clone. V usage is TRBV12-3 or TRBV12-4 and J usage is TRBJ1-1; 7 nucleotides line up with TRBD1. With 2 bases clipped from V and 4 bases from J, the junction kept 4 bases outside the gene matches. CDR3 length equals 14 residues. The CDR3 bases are TGTGCCAGCAGTTTAAGGGGGCCGGTCACTGAAGCTTTCTTT. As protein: CASSLRGPVTEAFF.

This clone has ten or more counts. CDR3 region: CASSGMLLAKNIQYF. The CDR3 region has the DNA TGTGCCAGCAGTGGGATGCTTCTAGCCAAAAACATTCAGTACTTC. The genes are TRBV3-1 and TRBJ2-4, with unresolved D. The CDR3 is 15 residues long. Germline lookup yields CDR1 LGHDT and CDR2 YNNKEL (reference sequence). V was clipped by 6 bases and J by 0 bases, with 12 bases between them.

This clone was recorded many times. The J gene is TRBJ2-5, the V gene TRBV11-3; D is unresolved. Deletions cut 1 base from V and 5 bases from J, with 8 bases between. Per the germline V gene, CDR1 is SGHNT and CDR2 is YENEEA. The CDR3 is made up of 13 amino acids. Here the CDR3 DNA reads TGTGCCAGCAGCTTAGGCTTCCGCGAGACCCAGTACTTC. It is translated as CASSLGFRETQYF.

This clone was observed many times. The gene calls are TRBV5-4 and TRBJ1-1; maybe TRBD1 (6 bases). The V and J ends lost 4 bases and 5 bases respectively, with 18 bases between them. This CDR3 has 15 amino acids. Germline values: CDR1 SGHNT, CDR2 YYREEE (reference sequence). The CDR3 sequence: CASSDGGASGTEAFF. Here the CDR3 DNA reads TGTGCCAGCAGCGACGGGGGGGCGTCGGGGACTGAAGCTTTCTTT.

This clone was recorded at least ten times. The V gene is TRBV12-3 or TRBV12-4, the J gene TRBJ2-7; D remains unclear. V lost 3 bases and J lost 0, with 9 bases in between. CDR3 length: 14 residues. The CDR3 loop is CASSFKGISYEQYF. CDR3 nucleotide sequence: TGTGCCAGCAGTTTTAAAGGTATCTCCTACGAGCAGTACTTC.